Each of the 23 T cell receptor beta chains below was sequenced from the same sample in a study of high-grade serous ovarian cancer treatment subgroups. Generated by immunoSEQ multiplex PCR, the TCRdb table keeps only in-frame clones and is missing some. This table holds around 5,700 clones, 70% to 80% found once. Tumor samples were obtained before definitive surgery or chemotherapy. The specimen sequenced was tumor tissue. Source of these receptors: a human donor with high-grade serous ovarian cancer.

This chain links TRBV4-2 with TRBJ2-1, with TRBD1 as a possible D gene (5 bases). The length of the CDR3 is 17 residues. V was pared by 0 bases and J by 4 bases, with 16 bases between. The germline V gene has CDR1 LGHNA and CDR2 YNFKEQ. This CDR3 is CASSQEDWGRDYNEQFF. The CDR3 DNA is TGTGCCAGCAGCCAAGAAGACTGGGGCAGGGATTACAATGAGCAGTTCTTC.

Here the CDR3 reads CSVAGQLETQYF. CDR3 DNA sequence: TGCAGCGTCGCGGGCCAGTTGGAGACCCAGTACTTC. V is TRBV29-1 and J is TRBJ2-5; tentatively, D is TRBD2 (5 bases). Germline CDR1 reads SQVTM; CDR2 reads ANQGSEA. Trimming stripped 6 bases from V and 5 bases from J, with 13 bases between. The CDR3 is 12 residues long.

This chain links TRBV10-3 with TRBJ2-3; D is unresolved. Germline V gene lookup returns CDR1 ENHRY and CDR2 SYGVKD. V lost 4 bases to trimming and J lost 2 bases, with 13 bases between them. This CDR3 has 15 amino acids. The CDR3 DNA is TGTGCCATCAGTGCGTCCCAGTTAAACACAGATACGCAGTATTTT. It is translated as CAISASQLNTDTQYF.

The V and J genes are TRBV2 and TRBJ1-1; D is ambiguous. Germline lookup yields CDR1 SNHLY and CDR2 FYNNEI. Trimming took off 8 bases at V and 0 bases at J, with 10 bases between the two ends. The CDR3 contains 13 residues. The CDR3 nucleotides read TGTGCCAGCGGAGCCACCATGAACACTGAAGCTTTCTTT. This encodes CASGATMNTEAFF.

The CDR3 spells CASSAAGQKDSYEQYF. Here the CDR3 DNA reads TGTGCCAGCAGCGCCGCGGGACAGAAAGATTCCTACGAGCAGTACTTC. This chain links TRBV7-9 with TRBJ2-7, with D possibly TRBD1 on 7 matching bases. The CDR3 sequence is 16 residues long. CDR1 and CDR2 from the germline V gene are SEHNR and FQNEAQ (reference sequence). Deletions cut 5 bases from V and 1 base from J, with 18 bases between.

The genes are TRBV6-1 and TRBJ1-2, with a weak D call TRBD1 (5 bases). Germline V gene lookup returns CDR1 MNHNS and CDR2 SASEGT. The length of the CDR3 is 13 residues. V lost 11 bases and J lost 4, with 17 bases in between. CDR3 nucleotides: TGTGCCTCATTTGGGACGGTATCCTATGGCTACACCTTC. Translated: CASFGTVSYGYTF.

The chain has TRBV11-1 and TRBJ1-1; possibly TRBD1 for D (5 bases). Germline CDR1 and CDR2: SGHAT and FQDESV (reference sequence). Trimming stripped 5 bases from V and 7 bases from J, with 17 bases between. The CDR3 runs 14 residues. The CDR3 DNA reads TGTGCCAGCAGCCGAACTACTGGGACGGGTGAAGCTTTCTTT. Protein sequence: CASSRTTGTGEAFF. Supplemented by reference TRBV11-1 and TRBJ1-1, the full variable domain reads EAEVAQSPRYKITEKSQAVAFWCDPISGHATLYWYRQILGQGPELLVQFQDESVVDDSQLPKDRFSAERLKGVDSTLKIQPAELGDSAMYLCASSRTTGTGEAFFGQGTRLTVV.

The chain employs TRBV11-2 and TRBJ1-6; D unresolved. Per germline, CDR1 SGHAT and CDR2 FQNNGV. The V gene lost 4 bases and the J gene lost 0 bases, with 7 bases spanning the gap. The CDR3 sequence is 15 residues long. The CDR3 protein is CASSSQSSYNSPLHF. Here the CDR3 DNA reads TGTGCCAGCAGCTCGCAGAGCTCCTATAATTCACCCCTCCACTTT.

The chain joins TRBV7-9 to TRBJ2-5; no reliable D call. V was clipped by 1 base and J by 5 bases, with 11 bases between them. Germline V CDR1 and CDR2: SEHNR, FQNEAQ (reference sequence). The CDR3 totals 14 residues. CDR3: CASSLVGLSETQYF. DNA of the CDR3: TGTGCCAGCAGCTTAGTAGGGTTGTCGGAGACCCAGTACTTC.

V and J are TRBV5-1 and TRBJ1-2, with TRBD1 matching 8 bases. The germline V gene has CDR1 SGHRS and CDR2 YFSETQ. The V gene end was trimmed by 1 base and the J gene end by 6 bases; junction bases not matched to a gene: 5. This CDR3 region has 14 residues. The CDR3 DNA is TGCGCCAGCAGCTTGTTCAGGACAGGGAATGGCTACACCTTC. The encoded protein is CASSLFRTGNGYTF.

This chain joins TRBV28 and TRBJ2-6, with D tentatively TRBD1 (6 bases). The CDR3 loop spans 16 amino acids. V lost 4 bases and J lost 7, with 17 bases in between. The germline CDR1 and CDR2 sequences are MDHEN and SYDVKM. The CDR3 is CASSSPGTTGANVLTF. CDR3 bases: TGTGCCAGCAGTTCCCCGGGCACGACAGGAGCCAACGTCCTGACTTTC.

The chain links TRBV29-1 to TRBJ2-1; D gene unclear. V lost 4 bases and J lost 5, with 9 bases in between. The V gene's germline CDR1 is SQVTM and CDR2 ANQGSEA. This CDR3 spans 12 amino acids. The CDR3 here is CSVAPFDNEQFF. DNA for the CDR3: TGCAGCGTTGCGCCCTTCGACAATGAGCAGTTCTTC.

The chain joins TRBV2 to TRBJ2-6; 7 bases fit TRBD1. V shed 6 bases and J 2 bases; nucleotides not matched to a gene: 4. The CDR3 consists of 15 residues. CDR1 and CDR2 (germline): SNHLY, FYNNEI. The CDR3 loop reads CASRPGQAGANVLTF. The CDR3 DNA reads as TGTGCCAGCAGACCCGGACAGGCTGGGGCCAACGTCCTGACTTTC.

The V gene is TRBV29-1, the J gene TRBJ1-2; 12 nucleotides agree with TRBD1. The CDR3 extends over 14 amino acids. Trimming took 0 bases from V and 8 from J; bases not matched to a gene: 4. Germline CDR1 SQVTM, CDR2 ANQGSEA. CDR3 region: CSVEDGTGGNGYTF. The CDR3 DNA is TGCAGCGTTGAAGATGGGACAGGGGGCAACGGCTACACCTTC. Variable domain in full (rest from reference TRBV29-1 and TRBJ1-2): SAVISQKPSRDICQRGTSLTIQCQVDSQVTMMFWYRQQPGQSLTLIATANQGSEATYESGFVIDKFPISRPNLTFSTLTVSNMSPEDSSIYLCSVEDGTGGNGYTFGSGTRLTVV.

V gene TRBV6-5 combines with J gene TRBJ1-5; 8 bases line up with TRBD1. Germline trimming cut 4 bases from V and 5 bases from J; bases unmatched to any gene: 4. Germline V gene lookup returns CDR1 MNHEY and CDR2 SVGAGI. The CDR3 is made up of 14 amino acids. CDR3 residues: CASSSDRGHQPQHF. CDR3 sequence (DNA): TGTGCCAGCAGTTCAGACAGGGGCCATCAGCCCCAGCATTTT.

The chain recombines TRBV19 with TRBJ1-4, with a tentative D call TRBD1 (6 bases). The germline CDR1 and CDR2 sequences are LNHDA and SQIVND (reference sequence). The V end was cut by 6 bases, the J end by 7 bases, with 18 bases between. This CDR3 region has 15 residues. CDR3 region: CASSLGASVGEKLFF. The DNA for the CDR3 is TGTGCCAGTAGCTTGGGGGCATCGGTTGGTGAAAAACTGTTTTTT.

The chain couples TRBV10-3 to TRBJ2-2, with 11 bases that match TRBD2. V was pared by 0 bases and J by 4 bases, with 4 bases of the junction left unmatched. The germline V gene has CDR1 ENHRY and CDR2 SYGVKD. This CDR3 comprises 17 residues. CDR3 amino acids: CAISESPSGGRTGELFF. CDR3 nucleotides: TGTGCCATCAGTGAGTCCCCTAGCGGGGGGCGCACCGGGGAGCTGTTTTTT.

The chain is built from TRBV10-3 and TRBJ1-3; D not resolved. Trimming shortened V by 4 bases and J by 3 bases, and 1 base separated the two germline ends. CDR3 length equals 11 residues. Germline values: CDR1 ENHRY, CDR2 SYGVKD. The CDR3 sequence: CAISGGNTIYF. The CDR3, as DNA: TGTGCCATCAGTGGTGGAAACACCATATATTTT.

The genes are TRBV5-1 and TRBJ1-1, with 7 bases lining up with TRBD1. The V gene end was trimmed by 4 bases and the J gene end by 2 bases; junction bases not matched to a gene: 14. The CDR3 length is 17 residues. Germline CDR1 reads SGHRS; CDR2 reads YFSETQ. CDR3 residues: CASSLQGTARLNTEAFF. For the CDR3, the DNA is TGCGCCAGCAGCCTGCAAGGGACAGCACGTTTAAACACTGAAGCTTTCTTT.

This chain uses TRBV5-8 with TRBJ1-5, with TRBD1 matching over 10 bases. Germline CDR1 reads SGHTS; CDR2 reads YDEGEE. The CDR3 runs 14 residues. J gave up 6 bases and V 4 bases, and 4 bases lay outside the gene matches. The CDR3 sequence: CASSTRQGAQPQHF. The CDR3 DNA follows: TGTGCCAGCAGCACAAGACAGGGGGCTCAGCCCCAGCATTTT.

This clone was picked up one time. The CDR3: CASSGGGILTGGTEAFF. CDR3 nucleotide sequence: TGCGCCAGCAGTGGGGGGGGCATCCTGACAGGAGGGACTGAAGCTTTCTTT. The chain couples TRBV10-2 to TRBJ1-1; tentative D call: TRBD1 (6 bases). This CDR3 has 17 residues. V was clipped by 4 bases and J by 5 bases, with 23 bases between them. Per germline, CDR1 WSHSY and CDR2 SAAADI.

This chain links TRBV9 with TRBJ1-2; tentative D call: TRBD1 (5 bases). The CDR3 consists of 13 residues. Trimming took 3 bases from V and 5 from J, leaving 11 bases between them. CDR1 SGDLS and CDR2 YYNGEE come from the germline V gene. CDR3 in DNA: TGTGCCAGCAGCGCTCAGACAGCGTATGGCTACACCTTC. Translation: CASSAQTAYGYTF.

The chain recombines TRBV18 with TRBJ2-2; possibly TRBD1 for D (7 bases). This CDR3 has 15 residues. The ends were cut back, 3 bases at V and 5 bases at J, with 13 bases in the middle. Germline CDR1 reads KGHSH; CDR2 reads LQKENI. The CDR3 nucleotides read TGTGCCAGCTCACCGCGGGACAGTGCGACCGGGGAGCTGTTTTTT. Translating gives CASSPRDSATGELFF.